The rows below give T cell receptor beta chains drawn from one sample of a study of patients and donors after allogeneic stem cell transplantation. TCRdb itself ran the RT-PCR reads through MiXCR, one entry per CDR3 protein. The sample gives 920,000 or so distinct CDR3 sequences, under 20% of which show up once; 5.5% to 6.5% is in the top ten. Specimen: blood, either unsorted or a sorted T cell fraction (not recorded which). The source is a human donor who was either an allogeneic HSCT recipient or a stem cell or donor lymphocyte infusion donor (not recorded which). It is not recorded whose cells these are; they may come from a transplant donor. Both conserved end residues are part of each CDR3. The D gene is left open where the match is weak. Where a row states a size, it is once, few, many or the class of an expanded clone; other rows omit it.

V: TRBV12-3/TRBV12-4
size: few
D: .
J: TRBJ2-7
CDR3: CASSFNSYEQYF
DNA: TGTGCCAGCTCCTTTAACTCCTACGAGCAGTACTTC

V: TRBV6-1
size: .
D: .
J: TRBJ1-5
CDR3: CASSVTGNQPQHF
DNA: TGTGCCAGCAGTGTTACAGGGAATCAGCCCCAGCATTTT

V: TRBV20-1
size: .
D: .
J: TRBJ2-1
CDR3: CSARDLRESVTRRSYNEQFF
DNA: TGCAGTGCTAGAGATTTAAGGGAGAGCGTAACGCGAAGGTCCTACAATGAGCAGTTCTTC

V: TRBV6-1
size: .
D: .
J: TRBJ1-6
CDR3: CASSENRALYNSPLHF
DNA: TGTGCCAGCAGTGAAAACCGGGCCCTCTATAATTCACCCCTCCACTTT

V: TRBV12-3/TRBV12-4
size: .
D: TRBD2
J: TRBJ2-1
CDR3: CASRSSGRGGNEQFF
DNA: TGTGCCAGCAGGTCTAGCGGGAGAGGAGGCAATGAGCAGTTCTTC

V: TRBV12-3/TRBV12-4
size: many
D: .
J: TRBJ2-1
CDR3: CASSFGGESSYNEQFF
DNA: TGTGCCAGCAGTTTTGGTGGGGAGAGCTCCTACAATGAGCAGTTCTTC

V: TRBV10-3
size: many
D: TRBD1
J: TRBJ2-7
CDR3: CAISESRQGAGEQYF
DNA: TGTGCCATCAGTGAGTCCCGACAGGGGGCGGGTGAGCAGTACTTC

V: TRBV27
size: few
D: .
J: TRBJ2-7
CDR3: CASSWKTGYEQYF
DNA: TGTGCCAGCAGTTGGAAAACCGGATACGAGCAGTACTTC

V: TRBV12-3/TRBV12-4
size: .
D: .
J: TRBJ2-3
CDR3: CASSLFRGQRTDTQYF
DNA: TGTGCCAGCAGTTTATTCAGGGGCCAACGCACAGATACGCAGTATTTT

V: TRBV29-1
size: few
D: .
J: TRBJ2-7
CDR3: CSVSTDGSYEQYF
DNA: TGCAGCGTTTCTACTGACGGATCCTACGAGCAGTACTTC

V: TRBV7-2
size: few
D: .
J: TRBJ1-5
CDR3: CASSSYRNQPQHF
DNA: TGTGCCAGCAGCTCCTACAGGAACCAGCCCCAGCATTTT

V: TRBV5-6
size: few
D: .
J: TRBJ1-4
CDR3: CASSSNRAEGGKLFF
DNA: TGTGCCAGCAGCTCGAACCGGGCCGAAGGTGGAAAACTGTTTTTT

V: TRBV21-1
size: few
D: .
J: TRBJ2-1
CDR3: CASGTTPREKFGNEQFF
DNA: TGTGCCAGCGGCACCACTCCCCGGGAGAAGTTCGGCAATGAGCAGTTCTTC

V: TRBV30
size: few
D: TRBD2
J: TRBJ2-3
CDR3: CAWSLLGGGTDTQYF
DNA: TGTGCCTGGAGCCTTCTGGGGGGAGGGACAGATACGCAGTATTTT

V: TRBV5-1
size: many
D: .
J: TRBJ2-2
CDR3: CASSFRDPGSGELFF
DNA: TGCGCCAGCAGCTTCCGGGACCCCGGGAGCGGGGAGCTGTTTTTT

V: TRBV6-1
size: .
D: .
J: TRBJ2-5
CDR3: CASSRAPPQTQYF
DNA: TGTGCCAGCAGCCGCGCCCCCCCCCAGACCCAGTACTTC

V: TRBV27
size: few
D: .
J: TRBJ2-4
CDR3: CASSPIWTKNIQYF
DNA: TGTGCCAGCAGTCCTATTTGGACCAAAAACATTCAGTACTTC

V: TRBV15
size: few
D: TRBD1
J: TRBJ2-7
CDR3: CATSRGGTESYEQYF
DNA: TGTGCCACCAGCAGAGGGGGGACAGAGTCCTACGAGCAGTACTTC

V: TRBV27
size: .
D: .
J: TRBJ2-1
CDR3: CASSFHLGEQFF
DNA: TGTGCCAGCAGTTTCCACCTTGGGGAGCAGTTCTTC

V: TRBV7-9
size: few
D: TRBD1
J: TRBJ1-1
CDR3: CASSLAPDRMNTEAFF
DNA: TGTGCCAGCAGCTTAGCCCCGGACAGGATGAACACTGAAGCTTTCTTT

V: TRBV7-2
size: .
D: TRBD2
J: TRBJ2-3
CDR3: CASSLWDGGASDTQYF
DNA: TGTGCCAGCAGCTTATGGGACGGGGGGGCCTCAGATACGCAGTATTTT

V: TRBV6-1
size: .
D: .
J: TRBJ1-2
CDR3: CASKSPVRYGYTF
DNA: TGTGCCAGCAAATCACCCGTCCGCTATGGCTACACCTTC

V: TRBV6-4
size: .
D: .
J: TRBJ2-3
CDR3: CASRASLGDTQYF
DNA: TGTGCCAGCAGAGCCTCACTAGGAGATACGCAGTATTTT

V: TRBV6-1
size: .
D: TRBD2
J: TRBJ2-7
CDR3: CASNSLTSGDYEQYF
DNA: TGTGCCAGCAACTCCTTAACTAGCGGGGACTACGAGCAGTACTTC

V: TRBV4-1
size: .
D: TRBD2
J: TRBJ2-7
CDR3: CASSQRTSGGDEQYF
DNA: TGCGCCAGCAGCCAGCGGACTAGCGGGGGCGACGAGCAGTACTTC

V: TRBV6-5
size: .
D: .
J: TRBJ1-2
CDR3: CASSYSFYGYTF
DNA: TGTGCCAGCAGTTACAGTTTCTATGGCTACACCTTC

V: TRBV14
size: few
D: .
J: TRBJ2-7
CDR3: CASSHADVGPYEQYF
DNA: TGTGCCAGCAGCCACGCCGACGTCGGTCCCTACGAGCAGTACTTC

V: TRBV11-3
size: .
D: .
J: TRBJ2-1
CDR3: CASSPGASGYNEQFF
DNA: TGTGCCAGCAGCCCGGGGGCAAGCGGATACAATGAGCAGTTCTTC

V: TRBV12-3/TRBV12-4
size: .
D: .
J: TRBJ2-2
CDR3: CASRETGTANTGELFF
DNA: TGTGCCAGCAGGGAAACCGGGACCGCGAACACCGGGGAGCTGTTTTTT

V: TRBV29-1
size: .
D: .
J: TRBJ1-2
CDR3: CSVERTNYGYTF
DNA: TGCAGCGTTGAACGGACTAACTATGGCTACACCTTC

V: TRBV6-5
size: few
D: .
J: TRBJ2-2
CDR3: CASSYLGAPVAGELFF
DNA: TGTGCCAGCAGTTACTTGGGGGCCCCCGTTGCCGGGGAGCTGTTTTTT

V: TRBV15
size: .
D: TRBD2
J: TRBJ2-1
CDR3: CATSRDEPAGVLMSSYNEQFF
DNA: TGTGCCACCAGCAGAGATGAACCGGCGGGAGTTTTGATGAGCTCCTACAATGAGCAGTTCTTC

V: TRBV30
size: .
D: .
J: TRBJ2-7
CDR3: CAWSVQGLYEQYF
DNA: TGTGCCTGGAGTGTCCAGGGCCTCTACGAGCAGTACTTC

V: TRBV7-3
size: few
D: TRBD2
J: TRBJ2-3
CDR3: CASSSSGGAEDTQYF
DNA: TGTGCCAGCAGCTCTAGCGGGGGGGCCGAGGATACGCAGTATTTT

V: TRBV11-1
size: .
D: TRBD2
J: TRBJ2-1
CDR3: CASSLRRVAGAPEDEQFF
DNA: TGTGCCAGCAGCTTACGGAGAGTGGCGGGAGCCCCGGAGGATGAGCAGTTCTTC

V: TRBV12-3/TRBV12-4
size: .
D: TRBD2
J: TRBJ2-7
CDR3: CASRAYSGGSYEQYF
DNA: TGTGCCAGCAGGGCTTATAGCGGGGGCTCCTACGAGCAGTACTTC

V: TRBV7-2
size: .
D: TRBD1
J: TRBJ1-2
CDR3: CASSLDGQGSYGYTF
DNA: TGTGCCAGCAGCCTTGATGGACAGGGATCGTATGGCTACACCTTC

V: TRBV20-1
size: .
D: TRBD2
J: TRBJ2-7
CDR3: CSAARGLAGANEQYF
DNA: TGCAGTGCTGCACGGGGACTAGCGGGAGCAAACGAGCAGTACTTC

V: TRBV5-1
size: .
D: .
J: TRBJ2-7
CDR3: CASSLASGGLNQNYEQYF
DNA: TGCGCCAGCAGCTTGGCCTCCGGGGGTTTGAATCAAAACTACGAGCAGTACTTC

V: TRBV5-8
size: .
D: TRBD1
J: TRBJ1-1
CDR3: CASSPKTGGHTEAFF
DNA: TGTGCCAGCAGCCCAAAGACAGGGGGCCACACTGAAGCTTTCTTT

V: TRBV6-1
size: few
D: .
J: TRBJ1-5
CDR3: CASSGRVFQPQHF
DNA: TGTGCCAGCTCCGGGAGGGTCTTTCAGCCCCAGCATTTT

V: TRBV20-1
size: few
D: .
J: TRBJ2-3
CDR3: CSARKGNTDTQYF
DNA: TGCAGTGCTAGGAAGGGAAACACAGATACGCAGTATTTT

V: TRBV29-1
size: few
D: .
J: TRBJ1-6
CDR3: CSAGQANSPLHF
DNA: TGCAGCGCGGGGCAGGCTAATTCACCCCTCCACTTT